These T cell receptor beta chains were read from a single sample in a study of glioma-infiltrating T cells after dendritic cell vaccination. TCRdb's table, derived via immunoSEQ multiplex PCR, lists solely in-frame clones and lacks some. This table holds tens of thousands of clones, less than 85% found once. The sample consisted of blood, taken after dendritic cell vaccination. The source is a human donor with glioblastoma. The CDR3 runs from the conserved cysteine through the conserved F or W. The order of the fields is D gene, J gene, V gene, clone size, CDR3 protein, CDR3 DNA. The D gene is left open where the match is weak. A row's size may be missing; if present it is once, few, many or a size class.

>-|TRBJ2-1|TRBV27|-
CASSFSTTGYNEQFF
TGTGCCAGCAGTTTTTCTACGACGGGTTACAATGAGCAGTTCTTC
>-|TRBJ2-6|TRBV7-9|-
CASSSQGASEANVLTF
TGTGCCAGCAGCTCACAGGGTGCCTCTGAGGCCAACGTCCTGACTTTC
>TRBD1|TRBJ2-7|TRBV13|-
CASSPGQPNYEQYF
TGTGCCAGCAGCCCGGGACAGCCCAACTACGAGCAGTACTTC
>-|TRBJ2-5|TRBV9|-
CASSSPLEGSRETQYF
TGTGCCAGCAGCTCGCCCTTGGAGGGTTCGAGAGAGACCCAGTACTTC
>TRBD2|TRBJ2-4|TRBV4-2|-
CASSQSSGGGAKNIQYF
TGTGCCAGCAGCCAATCCAGCGGGGGAGGGGCCAAAAACATTCAGTACTTC
>-|TRBJ2-7|TRBV6-5|-
CASSYGQALGEQYF
TGTGCCAGCAGTTATGGTCAGGCACTAGGGGAGCAGTACTTC
>-|TRBJ2-2|TRBV7-3|-
CASSATSTGELFF
TGTGCCAGCAGCGCAACTAGCACCGGGGAGCTGTTTTTT
>-|TRBJ2-3|TRBV9|-
CASSEIRGTQYF
TGTGCCAGCAGTGAAATCAGAGGTACGCAGTATTTT
>TRBD1|TRBJ2-7|TRBV27|once
CASSYGTGAYEQYF
TGTGCCAGCAGTTATGGGACAGGGGCCTACGAGCAGTACTTC
>TRBD2|TRBJ2-3|TRBV4-1|-
CASSQFSLAGADTQYF
TGCGCCAGCAGCCAATTTTCTCTAGCGGGCGCAGATACGCAGTATTTT
>TRBD2|TRBJ2-5|TRBV9|-
CASSVGPSGGIQETQYF
TGTGCCAGCAGCGTAGGGCCTAGCGGGGGGATCCAAGAGACCCAGTACTTC
>TRBD2|TRBJ2-7|TRBV7-2|-
CASSLSTSGRAVQYF
TGTGCCAGCAGCTTATCGACTAGCGGGAGGGCTGTGCAGTACTTC
>TRBD2|TRBJ2-7|TRBV7-6|-
CASSLGLADDEQYF
TGTGCCAGCAGCTTAGGGCTAGCGGACGACGAGCAGTACTTC
>-|TRBJ2-3|TRBV4-2|-
CASSQPHADTQYF
TGTGCCAGCAGCCAACCGCATGCGGATACGCAGTATTTT
>TRBD1|TRBJ2-1|TRBV2|-
CASSTRDREYEQFF
TGTGCCAGCAGTACCCGGGACAGGGAGTATGAGCAGTTCTTC